The TCR beta chain under discussion was sequenced for a study of T cell responses to AZD1222 COVID-19 vaccine. Deletions cut 5 bases from V and 2 bases from J, with 10 bases between. Germline loops: CDR1 MDHEN, CDR2 SYDVKM. The CDR3 contains 14 residues. Method: immunoSEQ multiplex PCR; TCRdb's copy keeps in-frame clones and lacks some. The table lists 150,000 to 200,000 clones, just over 90% of them singletons. The source of this sequence is an adult who received the AZD1222 COVID-19 vaccine. This rearrangement joins TRBV28 to TRBJ1-3, with D perhaps matching TRBD1 (5 bases). The sequenced sample was peripheral blood, obtained 28 days after the second AZD1222 dose. The CDR3 region is CASSETVTGNTIYF. The CDR3 DNA reads TGTGCCAGCAGTGAGACAGTCACTGGAAACACCATATATTTT.